Shown below are 22 T cell receptor beta chains from a single sample sequenced in a study of cytomegalovirus exposure and HLA in healthy donors. Primers for the PCR totalled 60 Vbeta and 13 Jbeta. TCRdb keeps only in-frame clones here, not all; method: immunoSEQ multiplex PCR. Of under 200,000 clones listed, about 80% are singletons. The sample was PBMCs. The receptor source for this set is a man in his thirties or forties in good health and CMV-seronegative.

CDR3 coding DNA: TGTGCCAGCAGCTTACCGGGACAGGATTACAATGAGCAGTTCTTC. Residues: CASSLPGQDYNEQFF. This chain joins TRBV7-9 and TRBJ2-1; 8 positions agree with TRBD1. V lost 2 bases to trimming and J lost 4 bases; unmatched junction nucleotides: 4. Germline V CDR1 and CDR2: SEHNR, FQNEAQ (reference sequence). CDR3 size: 15 residues.

The rearrangement uses TRBV5-1 and TRBJ2-5; D perhaps matches TRBD2 (6 bases). Trimming removed 3 bases at V and 2 bases at J, with 17 bases between. This CDR3 has 16 residues. Germline CDR1 reads SGHRS; CDR2 reads YFSETQ. The CDR3 is CASSSGSASAQETQYF. CDR3 nucleotide sequence: TGCGCCAGCAGCTCTGGTTCGGCTAGCGCGCAAGAGACCCAGTACTTC. Filled out from reference TRBV5-1 and TRBJ2-5, the complete variable domain reads KAGVTQTPRYLIKTRGQQVTLSCSPISGHRSVSWYQQTPGQGLQFLFEYFSETQRNKGNFPGRFSGRQFSNSRSEMNVSTLELGDSALYLCASSSGSASAQETQYFGPGTRLLVL.

The chain employs TRBV27 and TRBJ1-5, with D maybe TRBD1 (6 bases). CDR1 MNHEY and CDR2 SMNVEV come from the germline V gene (reference sequence). The CDR3 is 17 amino acids. Trimming removed 5 bases at V and 2 bases at J, with 19 bases between. DNA for the CDR3: TGTGCCAGCAGTAACGAGACCCCAGGGGTTGGCAATCAGCCCCAGCATTTT. It is translated as CASSNETPGVGNQPQHF.

The rearrangement uses TRBV30 and TRBJ2-1, with 9 bases matching TRBD2. The CDR3 sequence is 14 residues long. Per the germline V gene, CDR1 is GTSNPN and CDR2 is SVGIG (reference sequence). The V and J ends lost 0 bases and 13 bases, in that order; junction bases with no gene match: 10. The CDR3 bases are TGTGCCTGGAGTGTACGGCTAGCGGGAACCATCCAGTTCTTC. Translating gives CAWSVRLAGTIQFF. The variable domain in full, with the rest retrieved from reference TRBV30 and TRBJ2-1, is SQTIHQWPATLVQPVGSPLSLECTVEGTSNPNLYWYRQAAGRGLQLLFYSVGIGQISSEVPQNLSASRPQDRQFILSSKKLLLSDSGFYLCAWSVRLAGTIQFFGPGTRLTVL.

The chain joins TRBV5-4 to TRBJ1-2; D may be TRBD1 (5 bases). There are 17 residues in the CDR3. The V and J ends lost 4 bases and 4 bases respectively, with 23 bases between them. CDR1 is SGHNT and CDR2 is YYREEE in the germline V gene (reference sequence). The chain's CDR3 is CASSTTVYGSLGYGYTF. The CDR3 region has the DNA TGTGCCAGCAGCACGACAGTTTACGGCTCGCTCGGCTATGGCTACACCTTC. The whole variable domain, remainder taken from reference TRBV5-4 and TRBJ1-2, is ETGVTQSPTHLIKTRGQQVTLRCSSQSGHNTVSWYQQALGQGPQFIFQYYREEENGRGNFPPRFSGLQFPNYSSELNVNALELDDSALYLCASSTTVYGSLGYGYTFGSGTRLTVV.

The V gene is TRBV13, the J gene TRBJ2-5; TRBD1 matches 10 bases. The J call is in doubt because the DNA end fits TRBJ2-7 better. Germline values: CDR1 PRHDT, CDR2 FYEKMQ (reference sequence). This CDR3 has 16 residues. CDR3 coding DNA: TGTGCCAGCAGCCTCCGGACAGGGGGGGGCGTGTACGAGCAGTACTTC. Amino acids: CASSLRTGGGVYEQYF.

Comments on this clone: This is likely a read error, given that the CDR3 carries no conserved phenylalanine or tryptophan at its end. No DNA is shown, since the ends of the CDR3 on it are uncertain; the CDR3 is the one TCRdb lists. The V call is TRBV2, the J call TRBJ2-3; the table gives TRBD1 as D, unverified against the DNA. The CDR3 is made up of 12 amino acids, end residues included. The germline gives CDR1 SNHLY, CDR2 FYNNEI. The chain's CDR3 is CASRGTGTGYHS.

This rearrangement joins TRBV6-5 to TRBJ1-6, with TRBD1 matching 8 bases. CDR1 and CDR2 (germline): MNHEY, SVGAGI. The CDR3 length is 15 residues. The V segment lost 6 bases and the J segment 7 bases; nucleotides outside the gene matches: 8. The CDR3 bases are TGTGCCAGCAGCTCTCAGGGGGCGATGAATTCACCCCTCCACTTT. Translation gives CASSSQGAMNSPLHF.

The V call is TRBV4-3, the J call TRBJ2-3; a weak D match, TRBD2 (6 bases). Trimming took 1 base from V and 3 from J, leaving 8 bases between them. This CDR3 is built from 14 residues. Germline CDR1 LGHNA, CDR2 YSLEER. The CDR3 is CASSQAGETDTQYF. In DNA form, the CDR3 reads TGCGCCAGCAGCCAAGCGGGAGAAACAGATACGCAGTATTTT.

The sample holds one count of this clone. The chain joins TRBV2 to TRBJ2-5; D is perhaps TRBD1 (7 bases). Trimming removed 3 bases from V and 3 bases from J, with 14 bases in between. CDR1 and CDR2 (germline): SNHLY, FYNNEI. This CDR3 is built from 15 residues. This CDR3 is CASSERDSRKETQYF. The DNA of the CDR3 is TGTGCCAGCAGTGAGCGGGACAGCCGAAAAGAGACCCAGTACTTC.

This clone showed up just a few times. V is TRBV6-5 and J is TRBJ1-5; TRBD1 matches at 7 bases. The CDR3 runs 14 residues. Germline V lookup: CDR1 MNHEY, CDR2 SVGAGI. After removal of 6 bases from V and 6 bases from J, the junction contained 8 bases not matched to a gene. CDR3 residues: CASRATGQGQPQHF. The DNA for the CDR3 is TGTGCCAGCAGAGCGACAGGGCAGGGTCAGCCCCAGCATTTT.

The chain uses TRBV18 and TRBJ2-7; no definite D call. Trimming shortened V by 6 bases and J by 7 bases, and 10 bases separated the two germline ends. The CDR3 covers 11 residues. Germline CDR1 and CDR2: KGHSH and LQKENI. CDR3 DNA sequence: TGTGCCAGCTCCTCCCAGGTGGAGCAGTACTTC. It specifies CASSSQVEQYF. Full variable domain (remainder filled in from reference TRBV18 and TRBJ2-7): NAGVMQNPRHLVRRRGQEARLRCSPMKGHSHVYWYRQLPEEGLKFMVYLQKENIIDESGMPKERFSAEFPKEGPSILRIQQVVRGDSAAYFCASSSQVEQYFGPGTRLTVT.

V usage is TRBV25-1 and J usage is TRBJ2-3; a weak D match, TRBD1 (5 bases). This CDR3 is 17 amino acids long. V was clipped by 1 base and J by 1 base, with 15 bases between them. Per germline, CDR1 MGHDK and CDR2 SYGVNS. The CDR3 coding sequence is TGTGCCAGCAGTGAATCCCCGACAGTCAGCCGCACAGATACGCAGTATTTT. Amino acids: CASSESPTVSRTDTQYF.

The chain combines TRBV9 with TRBJ2-3; 16 bases match TRBD2. Losses at the gene ends were 4 bases for V and 4 bases for J; bases not matched to a gene: 3. The CDR3 runs to 16 residues. Germline V gene data show CDR1 as SGDLS and CDR2 as YYNGEE. CDR3 amino acids: CASSTGTSGGADTQYF. DNA for the CDR3: TGTGCCAGCAGCACCGGGACTAGCGGGGGGGCAGATACGCAGTATTTT.

CDR3 region: CASSVLASSYEQYF. CDR3 sequence (DNA): TGTGCCAGCAGTGTTCTAGCATCATCCTACGAGCAGTACTTC. The chain joins TRBV6-4 to TRBJ2-7, with TRBD2 as a possible D gene (5 bases). V lost 4 bases, J lost 1 base, and 11 bases lay in between. The CDR3 is made up of 14 amino acids. Germline-derived CDR1 and CDR2 are MRHNA and SNTAGT.

The J gene is TRBJ1-2, the V gene TRBV28, with 7 bases matching TRBD1. Germline trimming cut 6 bases from V and 4 bases from J; bases unmatched to any gene: 11. The CDR3 is made up of 15 amino acids. The germline V gene has CDR1 MDHEN and CDR2 SYDVKM. The CDR3: CASSQPDRAGYGYTF. CDR3 DNA sequence: TGTGCCAGCAGCCAACCTGACAGGGCGGGCTATGGCTACACCTTC.

The chain carries TRBV29-1 and TRBJ2-7; 8 positions agree with TRBD1. This CDR3 region has 12 residues. The J segment lost 1 base and the V segment lost 6 bases, leaving 2 bases of the junction unmatched. Germline lookup yields CDR1 SQVTM and CDR2 ANQGSEA. This chain's CDR3 is CSVGQESYEQYF. The CDR3 region has the DNA TGCAGCGTGGGACAGGAGTCCTACGAGCAGTACTTC.

The chain carries TRBV5-8 and TRBJ1-1; D not certain. Germline V gene sequence: CDR1 SGHTS, CDR2 YDEGEE. V was shortened by 7 bases and J by 3 bases, with 16 bases between the two germline ends. The CDR3 has 14 residues. DNA of the CDR3: TGTGCCAGCTTACGATTCACGGGATACACTGAAGCTTTCTTT. Translated, it gives CASLRFTGYTEAFF.

The V gene is TRBV7-9, the J gene TRBJ1-1; 8 positions match TRBD1. The CDR3 is made up of 15 amino acids. V gave up 1 base and J gave up 1 base; unmatched junction bases: 2. The germline V gene encodes CDR1 SEHNR and CDR2 FQNEAQ (reference sequence). This chain's CDR3 is CASSLGDRGNTEAFF. For the CDR3, the DNA is TGTGCCAGCAGCTTAGGCGACAGGGGGAACACTGAAGCTTTCTTT.

A remark on this clone: An end of the junction differs from the germline gene, which may be a read error. The chain links TRBV7-9 to TRBJ1-1; D is uncertain. The CDR3 consists of 12 residues. In germline, CDR1 is SEHNR, CDR2 FQNEAQ (reference sequence). The CDR3 coding sequence is TGTTCCAGCAGCTTCTCGGAGGCTGAAGCTTTCTTT. Residues: CSSSFSEAEAFF. The whole variable domain, remainder taken from reference TRBV7-9 and TRBJ1-1, is DTGVSQNPRHKITKRGQNVTFRCDPISEHNRLYWYRQTLGQGPEFLTYFQNEAQLEKSRLLSDRFSAERPKGSFSTLEIQRTEQGDSAMYLCSSSFSEAEAFFGQGTRLTVV.

The genes are TRBV30 and TRBJ2-2; TRBD1 is a possible D gene (7 bases). Germline V CDR1 and CDR2: GTSNPN, SVGIG (reference sequence). The V and J ends lost 3 bases and 4 bases respectively, with 12 bases between them. CDR3 size: 14 residues. In DNA, the CDR3 is TGTGCCTGGAGGGGGCAGGGGGGCACCGGGGAGCTGTTTTTT. It codes for CAWRGQGGTGELFF.

This clone was seen once. The genes are TRBV19 and TRBJ2-1; a possible D gene is TRBD1 (6 bases). Germline V lookup: CDR1 LNHDA, CDR2 SQIVND (reference sequence). CDR3 length equals 17 residues. With 9 bases removed from V and 0 bases from J, the gap between germline ends came to 21 bases. CDR3 loop: CARPLIGGQSSYNEQFF. Here the CDR3 DNA reads TGTGCCAGACCACTTATCGGTGGACAGAGCTCCTACAATGAGCAGTTCTTC.